Here is one T cell receptor beta chain with its context. This sample is drawn from a study of blood T cell repertoires in COVID-19. In the authors' workflow: Cell counts per sample came from amplifying reference gene primers. Clones were read by immunoSEQ multiplex PCR, and TCRdb kept only the in-frame ones, dropping some. Clone size and the V and J calls come from that table; the DNA yielded D and trimming. The sample consists of roughly 380,000 clones, about 89% of them appearing once. The CDR3 sequence is 16 residues long. Trimming removed 6 bases from V and 4 bases from J; junction bases left unmatched: 10. Germline CDR1 and CDR2: SNHLY and FYNNEI.

The source material was peripheral blood. The rearrangement uses TRBV2 and TRBJ2-7; 12 bases are a match to TRBD2. The sequence came from a woman aged 40 to 49 with COVID-19, enrolled during active disease. CDR3 protein: CASREPGLAGDYEQYF. The CDR3, as DNA: TGTGCCAGCAGGGAACCGGGACTAGCGGGTGATTACGAGCAGTACTTC.